These 4 T cell receptor beta chains were all obtained from the same sample, sequenced in a study of T cell repertoires in cytomegalovirus infection. TCRdb called the reads again in MiXCR, with one record for every CDR3 protein. The data contain approximately 700,000 distinct CDR3 sequences, 35% of them seen just once; the ten biggest clones take up 2.8%. The sample was PBMCs. All receptors derive from a human donor in good health (CMV status not recorded). Some clones in this sample may be carry-over from other donors' samples.

The chain employs TRBV5-1 and TRBJ1-2, with 7 bases fitting TRBD1. The CDR3 has 15 amino acids. Germline V CDR1 and CDR2: SGHRS, YFSETQ. Trimming took 4 bases from V and 0 from J; bases not matched to a gene: 6. In DNA, the CDR3 is TGCGCCAGCAGCCGGGGACAGAGTGCTAACTATGGCTACACCTTC. As protein: CASSRGQSANYGYTF.

The chain employs TRBV28 and TRBJ1-1; D is undetermined. This CDR3 comprises 14 residues. V was pared by 8 bases and J by 0 bases, with 13 bases between. Germline CDR1 and CDR2: MDHEN and SYDVKM. The chain's CDR3 is CASGTADMNTEAFF. The CDR3 DNA sequence: TGTGCCAGCGGTACAGCAGACATGAACACTGAAGCTTTCTTT.

This clonotype has more than one count but fewer than ten. The chain carries TRBV6-6 and TRBJ2-7; TRBD2 matches at 10 bases. With 2 bases clipped from V and 2 bases from J, the junction kept 6 bases outside the gene matches. The CDR3 consists of 16 residues. Germline V gene sequence: CDR1 MNHNY, CDR2 SVGAGI (reference sequence). CDR3 sequence: CASSYRTSGPPYEQYF. As DNA, the CDR3 is TGTGCCAGCAGTTACCGGACTAGCGGCCCCCCCTACGAGCAGTACTTC.

This clonotype was counted a few times. This sequence joins TRBV20-1 and TRBJ2-1; D is unclear. CDR3 length: 13 residues. V was cut by 0 bases and J by 9 bases, with 12 bases left in between. Germline V gene data show CDR1 as DFQATT and CDR2 as SNEGSKA (reference sequence). CDR3 sequence: CSAREAGYSEQFF. For the CDR3, the DNA is TGCAGTGCTAGAGAGGCAGGTTATTCTGAGCAGTTCTTC.